The clone carrying this TCR beta chain has just one count. The antigen remains undetermined. Alongside a J-beta primer mix, a sample-barcoded 5' primer served in a second PCR lasting about 7 to 11 cycles. Each single sample gave us at least 2.5 million CDR3-containing paired-end reads. TCRdb used MiXCR to reprocess the 5' RACE reads, holding one entry per CDR3 protein. The sample holds almost 800,000 distinct CDR3 sequences, about 62% seen once. The entry originates in a study of blood T cells in healthy people across ages. Broader study findings: Long-lived donors carried more naive CD4+ cells and greater diversity than aged donors. Investigators viewed diversity estimates from one million T cells as underestimates, the study reported.

With 6 bases removed from V and 3 bases from J, the gap between germline ends came to 14 bases. CDR3 length: 13 amino acids. Germline assignment: CDR1 DFQATT and CDR2 SNEGSKA (reference sequence). The study isolated at least 6.5 million PBMCs from each sample. This sequence was found in a man aged 30-40 years in good health. The sequencing input was blood. The chain has TRBV20-1 and TRBJ1-1; no clear D gene. The CDR3 loop reads CSAQKGADTEAFF. CDR3 nucleotide sequence: TGCAGTGCCCAAAAAGGAGCGGACACTGAAGCTTTCTTT.